Reported below is one T cell receptor beta chain. The antigen remains undetermined. This specimen belongs to a study of cytomegalovirus exposure and HLA in healthy donors. On the study more broadly: Sequencing of roughly 180 million T cells in an earlier analysis found under 120 million unique TCR beta sequences.

Primers included in the PCR were 60 Vbeta and 13 Jbeta primers. Repertoires were generated with immunoSEQ multiplex PCR, while TCRdb's copy carries only in-frame clones and drops some. The sample carries 95,000 to 130,000 clones, 75% recorded once. The germline CDR1 and CDR2 sequences are LNHDA and SQIVND (reference sequence). This CDR3 spans 14 amino acids. V dropped 7 bases and J dropped 6 bases, with 18 bases sitting between them. Findings and caveats of the study: What was likely a sequencing artifact was a cluster of highly shared sequence variants. HLA allele associations emerged for some 16,000 TCR beta sequences in a later analysis, at 0.05 false discovery rate.

The gene calls are TRBV19 and TRBJ1-1, with a weak D call TRBD1 (6 bases). The receptor's source is a woman between 18 and 30 years old in good health and CMV-seronegative. The sample consisted of PBMCs. This CDR3 is CASNWAGGGAEAFF. The CDR3 DNA reads TGTGCCAGTAACTGGGCGGGGGGCGGTGCTGAAGCTTTCTTT.